This T cell receptor beta chain was sequenced in a study of radiotherapy plus CTLA-4 blockade in lung cancer. Turning to the study itself: Among all patients, roughly 17% showed objective responses, while 30% to 35% had disease control.

In chemo-refractory metastatic non-small-cell lung cancer, patients got ipilimumab CTLA-4 blockade together with focal radiation. The data were produced by immunoSEQ multiplex PCR, yet TCRdb's version contains in-frame clones alone and is incomplete. This table holds about 77,000 clones, 70% to 80% found once. Study-level results: There was expansion of tumor-derived TCR clones in blood after radiotherapy plus ipilimumab. Reported findings show early blood T cell clone dynamics, with interferon-beta, best predicted response.

V shed 6 bases and J 2 bases; nucleotides not matched to a gene: 4. The CDR3 has 13 residues. Germline V CDR1 and CDR2: MNHEY, SMNVEV (reference sequence). About this clone itself: Its antigen is currently unknown.

V and J are TRBV27 and TRBJ2-7; 7 positions match TRBD1. The sample here was peripheral blood, taken from a patient treated with radiotherapy plus ipilimumab. The receptor was derived from a human donor with non-small cell lung cancer whose response to radiotherapy plus ipilimumab could not be evaluated. The CDR3 is CASSIDRAYEQYF. CDR3 coding DNA: TGTGCCAGCAGCATAGACAGGGCCTACGAGCAGTACTTC.